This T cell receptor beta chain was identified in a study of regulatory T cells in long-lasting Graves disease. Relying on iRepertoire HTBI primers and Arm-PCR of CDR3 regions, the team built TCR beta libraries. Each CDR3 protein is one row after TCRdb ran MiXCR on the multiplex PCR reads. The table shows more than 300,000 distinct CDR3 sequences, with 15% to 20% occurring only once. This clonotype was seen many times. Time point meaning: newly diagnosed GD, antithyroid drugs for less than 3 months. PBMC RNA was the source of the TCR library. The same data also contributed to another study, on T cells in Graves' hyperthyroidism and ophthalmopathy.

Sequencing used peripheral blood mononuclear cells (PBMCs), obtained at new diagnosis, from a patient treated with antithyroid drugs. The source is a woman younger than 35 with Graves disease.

The CDR3 region is CASSLTPGASYEQYF. CDR3 nucleotides: TGTGCCAGCAGCTTAACTCCGGGGGCGTCCTACGAGCAGTACTTC. The rearrangement links TRBV7-3 to TRBJ2-7, with D perhaps being TRBD1 or TRBD2 (6 bases each). Germline CDR1 and CDR2: SGHTA and FQGTGA. The CDR3 contains 15 residues. The V end was cut by 0 bases, the J end by 1 base, with 10 bases between.